These 27 T cell receptor beta chains were all obtained from the same sample, sequenced in a study of T cell responses to AZD1222 COVID-19 vaccine (dated by TCRdb to about 2021). Receptor amplification or capture employed the immunoSEQ multiplex PCR assay. Here the immuneACCESS table is served through TCRdb, limited to in-frame sequences with V and J called. Missing clones are a known gap in these copies; in checked studies unresolved V genes cover under half, and the rest lacks a known reason. The table for this sample lists 150,000 or so clones; approximately 90% of them were counted only once. The ten biggest clones cover under 25% of the sample. The time point label corresponds to: baseline before first vaccination. This specimen was peripheral blood, taken on day 0 of AZD1222 vaccination. These receptors were taken from an adult in good health.

This clone was picked up a small number of times. The rearrangement links TRBV12-3 or TRBV12-4 to TRBJ1-2, with 7 positions matching TRBD1. The CDR3 has 13 residues. With 5 bases clipped from V and 6 bases from J, the junction kept 6 bases outside the gene matches. CDR3 in DNA: TGTGCCAGCAGTCTGACAGGGATTGATGGCTACACCTTC. Amino acid sequence: CASSLTGIDGYTF.

This sequence joins TRBV7-3 and TRBJ1-6, with D possibly matching TRBD1 (5 bases). V was shortened by 3 bases and J by 7 bases, with 13 bases between the two germline ends. The CDR3 is 15 residues long. The germline V gene has CDR1 SGHTA and CDR2 FQGTGA. CDR3 coding DNA: TGTGCCAGCAGCTTTACCAGGGAACCCAATTCACCCCTCCACTTT. It is translated as CASSFTREPNSPLHF. The variable domain in full, completed from reference TRBV7-3 and TRBJ1-6, reads GAGVSQTPSNKVTEKGKYVELRCDPISGHTALYWYRQSLGQGPEFLIYFQGTGAADDSGLPNDRFFAVRPEGSVSTLKIQRTERGDSAVYLCASSFTREPNSPLHFGNGTRLTVT.

This sequence joins TRBV15 and TRBJ1-5; D not resolved. The CDR3 loop spans 15 amino acids. Germline V gene sequence: CDR1 LNHNV, CDR2 YYDKDF (reference sequence). V dropped 0 bases and J dropped 9 bases, with 15 bases sitting between them. The CDR3 region is CATSRDQELRRPQHF. CDR3 nucleotides: TGTGCCACCAGCAGAGATCAAGAGCTCCGGAGGCCCCAGCATTTT.

This chain connects TRBV3-1 (or the pseudogene TRBV3-2) to TRBJ2-7; TRBD1 is a possible D gene (5 bases). V lost 4 bases and J 4 bases, leaving 8 bases between the germline ends. The germline gives CDR1 LGHDT, CDR2 YNNKEL (reference sequence). The CDR3 covers 12 residues. DNA for the CDR3: TGTGCCAGCAGCCGCTCAGGGTACGAGCAGTACTTC. Translated, it gives CASSRSGYEQYF.

This rearrangement joins TRBV7-2 to TRBJ1-6; perhaps TRBD1 as D (6 bases). CDR3 size: 17 residues. V was trimmed by 4 bases and J by 7 bases, leaving 20 bases between them. The germline CDR1 and CDR2 sequences are SGHTA and FQGNSA. CDR3 sequence: CASSSNPRQVRNSPLHF. In nucleotides, the CDR3 is TGTGCCAGCAGCTCAAATCCGCGACAGGTTCGGAATTCACCCCTCCACTTT.

The chain has TRBV27 and TRBJ1-2; 7 bases line up with TRBD1. Germline CDR1 MNHEY, CDR2 SMNVEV (reference sequence). Trimming took 10 bases from V and 7 from J; bases not matched to a gene: 21. The CDR3 consists of 16 residues. The CDR3, as DNA: TGTGCCACCAAAAACCATGGCAGGGGGACACAAAGTGGCTACACCTTC. Translation gives CATKNHGRGTQSGYTF.

The J gene is TRBJ1-1, the V gene TRBV19; D might be TRBD1 (6 bases). This CDR3 has 20 amino acids. V lost 6 bases and J lost 1, with 30 bases in between. The germline V gene has CDR1 LNHDA and CDR2 SQIVND (reference sequence). The CDR3 is CASSSREGGSSRGENTEAFF. CDR3 DNA: TGTGCCAGTAGCTCGAGGGAAGGGGGTTCCTCTCGCGGGGAGAACACTGAAGCTTTCTTT.

This chain links TRBV29-1 with TRBJ1-1, with D maybe TRBD1 (6 bases). V was clipped by 7 bases and J by 4 bases, with 13 bases between them. The CDR3 length is 12 residues. Per germline, CDR1 SQVTM and CDR2 ANQGSEA. The CDR3 region is CSACPRGTEAFF. The CDR3 DNA sequence: TGCAGCGCATGCCCCAGGGGCACTGAAGCTTTCTTT.

V usage is TRBV2 and J usage is TRBJ2-2; perhaps TRBD2 as D (5 bases). V was cut by 7 bases and J by 4 bases, with 13 bases left in between. This CDR3 has 14 residues. Germline values: CDR1 SNHLY, CDR2 FYNNEI. In DNA form, the CDR3 reads TGTGCCAGCACAGAGAGGGTTCGCACCGGGGAGCTGTTTTTT. Translation: CASTERVRTGELFF.

The chain couples TRBV23-1 to TRBJ1-4; TRBD1 is a possible D gene (6 bases). TRBV23-1 is marked as an open reading frame, function uncertain. The V and J ends lost 0 bases and 2 bases respectively, with 7 bases between them. The CDR3 contains 15 residues. The CDR3 sequence: CASSQSGGTNEKLFF. As DNA, the CDR3 is TGCGCCAGCAGTCAATCAGGGGGTACTAATGAAAAACTGTTTTTT.

The J gene is TRBJ1-4, the V gene TRBV7-8, with TRBD1 matching over 12 bases. The V segment lost 5 bases and the J segment 2 bases; nucleotides outside the gene matches: 6. CDR1 is SGHVS and CDR2 is FQNEAQ in the germline V gene. This CDR3 has 17 amino acids. The CDR3 sequence: CASSIGTGGRTNEKLFF. CDR3 nucleotide sequence: TGTGCCAGCAGCATCGGGACAGGGGGCAGGACTAATGAAAAACTGTTTTTT.

This chain joins TRBV7-2 and TRBJ2-1, with D perhaps given as TRBD1 or TRBD2 (5 bases each). The germline gives CDR1 SGHTA, CDR2 FQGNSA. V was clipped by 5 bases and J by 7 bases, with 21 bases between them. The CDR3 length is 16 residues. CDR3 sequence: CASSAAGTQVGNEQFF. The CDR3 bases are TGTGCCAGCAGCGCCGCCGGGACGCAAGTGGGGAATGAGCAGTTCTTC.

The chain employs TRBV28 and TRBJ2-7; D uncertain. V lost 3 bases and J lost 6, with 9 bases in between. CDR3 size: 12 residues. Germline CDR1 reads MDHEN; CDR2 reads SYDVKM. The CDR3 DNA reads TGTGCCAGCAGTTTTTTAGCCCTCGAGCAGTACTTC. Residues: CASSFLALEQYF.

The chain links TRBV6-6 to TRBJ1-1, with TRBD1 matching 7 bases. Germline assignment: CDR1 MNHNY and CDR2 SVGAGI (reference sequence). With 5 bases clipped from V and 4 bases from J, the junction kept 7 bases outside the gene matches. The CDR3 loop spans 14 amino acids. CDR3 nucleotides: TGTGCCAGCAGTACCCGACAGGGAGGCACTGAAGCTTTCTTT. Translating gives CASSTRQGGTEAFF.

The chain is built from TRBV6-2 or TRBV6-3 and TRBJ1-4; D gene uncertain. The CDR3 sequence is 13 residues long. The V end lost 5 bases, the J end lost 3 bases, and 7 bases lay between the germline ends. Germline loops: CDR1 MNHEY, CDR2 SVGEGT. CDR3 in DNA: TGTGCCAGCAGTAGCGCCTCTAATGAAAAACTGTTTTTT. It encodes CASSSASNEKLFF.

The genes are TRBV7-2 and TRBJ2-7, with no clear D. The length of the CDR3 is 12 residues. Germline V lookup: CDR1 SGHTA, CDR2 FQGNSA. V lost 2 bases and J 2 bases, leaving 4 bases between the germline ends. The CDR3 sequence: CASSLRPYEQYF. The CDR3 coding sequence is TGTGCCAGCAGCTTACGGCCCTACGAGCAGTACTTC. Full variable domain (missing parts from reference TRBV7-2 and TRBJ2-7): GAGVSQSPSNKVTEKGKDVELRCDPISGHTALYWYRQSLGQGLEFLIYFQGNSAPDKSGLPSDRFSAERTGGSVSTLTIQRTQQEDSAVYLCASSLRPYEQYFGPGTRLTVT.

The CDR3 is CASSFGGPYTEAFF. For the CDR3, the DNA is TGTGCCAGCAGCTTTGGGGGGCCTTACACTGAAGCTTTCTTT. The V call is TRBV7-9, the J call TRBJ1-1; maybe TRBD1 (6 bases). V gave up 3 bases and J gave up 3 bases, with 11 bases separating them. This CDR3 spans 14 amino acids. Germline assignment: CDR1 SEHNR and CDR2 FQNEAQ (reference sequence). Together with reference TRBV7-9 and TRBJ1-1, the CDR3 gives the full variable domain: DTGVSQNPRHKITKRGQNVTFRCDPISEHNRLYWYRQTLGQGPEFLTYFQNEAQLEKSRLLSDRFSAERPKGSFSTLEIQRTEQGDSAMYLCASSFGGPYTEAFFGQGTRLTVV.

The chain joins TRBV7-9 to TRBJ2-7, with D possibly being TRBD1 (5 bases). Germline-derived CDR1 and CDR2 are SEHNR and FQNEAQ (reference sequence). The CDR3 covers 14 residues. V lost 4 bases and J lost 0, with 10 bases in between. The CDR3 sequence: CASSSQGDSYEQYF. CDR3 sequence (DNA): TGTGCCAGCAGCTCCCAGGGTGACTCCTACGAGCAGTACTTC.

The CDR3 sequence is CASSLSLTGGNTEAFF. Written as DNA, the CDR3 is TGTGCCAGCAGCTTGTCGTTGACTGGTGGGAACACTGAAGCTTTCTTT. The J gene is TRBJ1-1, the V gene TRBV5-5; D call uncertain. The V end lost 1 base, the J end lost 1 base, and 14 bases lay between the germline ends. Germline assignment: CDR1 SGHKS and CDR2 YYEKEE (reference sequence). The CDR3 is 16 amino acids.

The chain uses TRBV27 and TRBJ2-7; TRBD1 matches 9 bases. Germline V gene lookup returns CDR1 MNHEY and CDR2 SMNVEV (reference sequence). This CDR3 contains 15 residues. Losses at the gene ends were 0 bases for V and 3 bases for J; bases not matched to a gene: 3. This CDR3 is CASSLSGTGSYEQYF. CDR3 bases: TGTGCCAGCAGTTTATCGGGGACAGGGAGCTACGAGCAGTACTTC.

The J gene is TRBJ2-1, the V gene TRBV6-4; D is possibly TRBD2 (6 bases). Trimming shortened V by 0 bases and J by 15 bases, and 15 bases separated the two germline ends. The CDR3 is 13 amino acids. Germline CDR1 reads MRHNA; CDR2 reads SNTAGT. The CDR3 sequence: CASSDSNVGGLFF. The CDR3 nucleotides read TGTGCCAGCAGTGACTCGAATGTAGGAGGGCTGTTCTTC.

V is TRBV21-1 and J is TRBJ1-1. TRBV21-1 corresponds to a pseudogene. CDR3 length: 14 residues. The CDR3 spells CASSPPTENTEAFF. In DNA form, the CDR3 reads TGTGCCAGCAGCCCACCGACGGAGAACACTGAAGCTTTCTTT.

This clone was counted a single time. J is TRBJ2-5 and V is TRBV7-8; TRBD2 agrees at 10 bases. The CDR3 is made up of 18 amino acids. CDR1 is SGHVS, CDR2 FQNEAQ, per germline. V shed 1 base, J shed 2 bases, and the junction held 10 bases outside the gene matches. Written as DNA, the CDR3 is TGTGCCAGCAGCTTAGGGCTATCTAGCGGGGGCCTACAAGAGACCCAGTACTTC. This sequence encodes CASSLGLSSGGLQETQYF.

This chain uses TRBV7-2 with TRBJ1-2; maybe TRBD1 (5 bases). This CDR3 has 14 amino acids. The V end lost 5 bases, the J end lost 8 bases, and 18 bases lay between the germline ends. Germline V gene data show CDR1 as SGHTA and CDR2 as FQGNSA. The CDR3 sequence is CASSQSQGGGGYTF. DNA for the CDR3: TGTGCCAGCAGCCAATCTCAGGGTGGTGGAGGCTACACCTTC.

The rearrangement links TRBV5-8 to TRBJ2-7, with D perhaps matching TRBD2 (7 bases). The germline gives CDR1 SGHTS, CDR2 YDEGEE. Trimming took off 1 base at V and 3 bases at J, with 17 bases between the two ends. The CDR3 covers 16 residues. CDR3 sequence: CASSLTPRGGGYEQYF. In nucleotides, the CDR3 is TGTGCCAGCAGCTTGACTCCCAGGGGAGGGGGCTACGAGCAGTACTTC.

This clone has just one count. V usage is TRBV4-2 and J usage is TRBJ1-4; D remains ambiguous. Trimming pared 4 bases from V and 6 bases from J, leaving 12 bases between. The CDR3 covers 14 residues. Germline CDR1 LGHNA, CDR2 YNFKEQ. CDR3: CASSPRLHDEKLFF. The CDR3, as DNA: TGTGCCAGCAGCCCGAGACTGCACGATGAAAAACTGTTTTTT.

The chain joins TRBV28 to TRBJ2-7; TRBD1 aligns across 9 bases. Looked up from germline, CDR1 is MDHEN and CDR2 is SYDVKM. The junction had 11 bases not matched to a gene; V was cut back by 7 bases and J by 1 base. The CDR3 sequence is 16 residues long. DNA for the CDR3: TGTGCCAGCATTACAGGGGGCACCATCCCATCCTACGAGCAGTACTTC. Translation gives CASITGGTIPSYEQYF.